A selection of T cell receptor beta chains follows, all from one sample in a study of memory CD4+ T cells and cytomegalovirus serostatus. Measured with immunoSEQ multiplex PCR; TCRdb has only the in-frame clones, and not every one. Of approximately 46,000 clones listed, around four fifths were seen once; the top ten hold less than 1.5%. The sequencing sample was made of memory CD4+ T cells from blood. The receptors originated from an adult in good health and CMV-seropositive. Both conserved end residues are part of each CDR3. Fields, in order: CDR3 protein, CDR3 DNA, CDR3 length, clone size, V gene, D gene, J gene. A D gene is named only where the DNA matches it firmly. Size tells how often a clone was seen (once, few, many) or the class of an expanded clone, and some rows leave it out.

CASSQDPLPSGARTDTQYF,TGTGCCAGCAGCCAAGATCCCCTTCCTAGCGGGGCCCGCACAGATACGCAGTATTTT,19,few,TRBV4-2,TRBD2,TRBJ2-3
CASSYDGQVHEQYF,TGTGCCAGCAGTTACGATGGACAGGTCCACGAGCAGTACTTC,14,NA,TRBV6-5,TRBD1,TRBJ2-7
CASEGGGDSYEQYF,TGTGCCAGCGAAGGGGGGGGCGACTCCTACGAGCAGTACTTC,14,NA,TRBV28,NA,TRBJ2-7
CSVGGLRETQYF,TGCAGCGTGGGTGGACTTCGAGAGACCCAGTACTTC,12,NA,TRBV29-1,NA,TRBJ2-5
CASSQSDNRAYEQYF,TGCGCCAGCAGTCAATCGGATAACAGGGCTTACGAGCAGTACTTC,15,NA,TRBV23-1,NA,TRBJ2-7
CASSLAGIANSPLHF,TGCGCCAGCAGCTTGGCTGGGATAGCTAATTCACCCCTCCACTTT,15,NA,TRBV5-1,NA,TRBJ1-6
CATSEGANEQFF,TGTGCCACCAGCGAAGGGGCAAATGAGCAGTTCTTC,12,NA,TRBV15,NA,TRBJ2-1
CASSFYYGYTF,TGTGCCAGCAGCTTCTACTATGGCTACACCTTC,11,NA,TRBV5-4,NA,TRBJ1-2
CASSFTLWAGGTNTQYF,TGTGCCAGCAGCTTCACGCTTTGGGCAGGGGGTACAAATACGCAGTATTTT,17,NA,TRBV7-2,TRBD1,TRBJ2-3
CASEAANEQYF,TGCGCCAGCGAGGCGGCCAACGAGCAGTACTTC,11,NA,TRBV5-1,NA,TRBJ2-7
CASSAWTGAGRVQYF,TGTGCCAGCAGCGCTTGGACAGGGGCAGGGCGGGTGCAGTATTTT,15,NA,TRBV7-8,TRBD1,TRBJ2-3
CATSREDRELRMQYF,TGTGCCACCAGCAGAGAGGACAGGGAGCTACGGATGCAGTACTTC,15,NA,TRBV15,TRBD1,TRBJ2-7
CASSLGQNNYGYTF,TGTGCCAGCAGCCTCGGACAGAATAACTATGGCTACACCTTC,14,NA,TRBV7-2,NA,TRBJ1-2
CASSQDRGETQYF,TGCGCCAGCAGCCAAGATCGGGGGGAGACCCAGTACTTC,13,once,TRBV4-3,NA,TRBJ2-5
CAISEGAGSSYEQYF,TGTGCCATCAGTGAAGGGGCGGGGAGCTCCTACGAGCAGTACTTC,15,NA,TRBV10-3,NA,TRBJ2-7
CASSLGFDGNYGYTF,TGCGCCAGCAGCTTGGGGTTTGACGGGAACTATGGCTACACCTTC,15,few,TRBV5-1,NA,TRBJ1-2
CASKGTSGEETQYF,TGTGCCAGCAAAGGGACTAGCGGGGAAGAGACCCAGTACTTC,14,NA,TRBV2,TRBD2,TRBJ2-5
CASSRGQGQETQYF,TGTGCCAGCAGCCGAGGACAGGGACAAGAGACCCAGTACTTC,14,NA,TRBV7-4,TRBD1,TRBJ2-5
CASSYAGQPSYEQYF,TGCGCCAGCAGCTATGCGGGACAGCCTTCCTACGAGCAGTACTTC,15,NA,TRBV5-1,NA,TRBJ2-7
CASSPSTTSPYSNQPQHF,TGTGCCAGCAGCCCCTCCACGACAAGCCCCTATAGCAATCAGCCCCAGCATTTT,18,NA,TRBV21-1,NA,TRBJ1-5
CASSYRWPEAFF,TGTGCCAGCAGTTATAGGTGGCCTGAAGCTTTCTTT,12,NA,TRBV28,NA,TRBJ1-1
CASSATGTVYEQYF,TGTGCCAGCAGCGCGACCGGGACTGTCTACGAGCAGTACTTC,14,NA,TRBV11-3,NA,TRBJ2-7
CASSPVVQDGYTF,TGCGCCAGCAGCCCGGTGGTCCAGGATGGCTACACCTTC,13,NA,TRBV5-1,NA,TRBJ1-2
CASSSQGAGDSPLHF,TGCGCCAGCAGCTCGCAGGGAGCGGGAGATTCACCCCTCCACTTT,15,NA,TRBV4-3,NA,TRBJ1-6
CASSQVEGLDTQYF,TGTGCCAGTAGTCAAGTGGAGGGGCTCGATACGCAGTATTTT,14,NA,TRBV19,NA,TRBJ2-3
CASSDGPGVGNYGYTF,TGTGCCAGCAGTGACGGGCCAGGGGTAGGAAACTATGGCTACACCTTC,16,NA,TRBV6-4,NA,TRBJ1-2
CSAERGDSSNTGELFF,TGCAGCGCCGAAAGAGGCGACAGCTCGAACACCGGGGAGCTGTTTTTT,16,NA,TRBV29-1,NA,TRBJ2-2
CASSLAGRGNYNSPLHF,TGTGCCAGCAGCTTAGCAGGGAGGGGGAACTATAATTCACCCCTCCACTTT,17,NA,TRBV7-9,NA,TRBJ1-6
CASSRQGREKLFF,TGTGCCAGCAGCAGACAGGGGCGAGAAAAACTGTTTTTT,13,few,TRBV27,TRBD1,TRBJ1-4
CASSLGGPGDTQYF,TGTGCCAGCAGCTTAGGCGGCCCGGGAGATACGCAGTATTTT,14,once,TRBV7-2,NA,TRBJ2-3
CASSDHLQDNSGNTIYF,TGCGCCAGCAGTGACCATCTACAGGACAACTCTGGAAACACCATATATTTT,17,NA,TRBV10-2,NA,TRBJ1-3
CASSSDPNADTQYF,TGTGCCAGCAGCTCAGACCCGAACGCAGATACGCAGTATTTT,14,NA,TRBV9,NA,TRBJ2-3
CASSFGQVNEKLFF,TGTGCCAGCAGCTTTGGGCAGGTCAATGAAAAACTGTTTTTT,14,NA,TRBV7-2,NA,TRBJ1-4
CASSLGGGIQETQYF,TGCGCCAGCAGCTTGGGAGGGGGAATACAAGAGACCCAGTACTTC,15,once,TRBV5-1,NA,TRBJ2-5
CASSLASGHTEAFF,TGCGCCAGCAGCTTGGCGTCTGGGCACACTGAAGCTTTCTTT,14,NA,TRBV5-1,NA,TRBJ1-1
CASSIAGGNGYGYTF,TGTGCCAGTAGTATCGCCGGGGGGAATGGCTATGGCTACACCTTC,15,NA,TRBV19,NA,TRBJ1-2
CASSVTPEPRGELFF,TGTGCCAGCAGCGTTACCCCCGAGCCGAGGGGGGAGCTGTTTTTT,15,NA,TRBV9,NA,TRBJ2-2
CASRVTGGTGELFF,TGCGCCAGCAGGGTTACAGGGGGCACCGGGGAGCTGTTTTTT,14,NA,TRBV4-1,TRBD1,TRBJ2-2
CASSLRGQGYEQYF,TGTGCCAGCAGCTTACGGGGACAGGGTTACGAGCAGTACTTC,14,NA,TRBV7-3,TRBD1,TRBJ2-7
CASSLSSGSAGELFF,TGCGCCAGCAGCTTGTCATCGGGGTCTGCCGGGGAGCTGTTTTTT,15,once,TRBV5-1,NA,TRBJ2-2
CASSLGSGFSDTQYF,TGTGCCAGCAGCTTAGGAAGCGGATTTTCAGATACGCAGTATTTT,15,NA,TRBV13,NA,TRBJ2-3
CASSESSQSYEQYF,TGCGCCAGCAGTGAGTCGAGTCAGTCCTACGAGCAGTACTTC,14,NA,TRBV10-2,NA,TRBJ2-7
CASSFGQRNTEAFF,TGTGCCAGCAGCTTCGGGCAGAGGAACACTGAAGCTTTCTTT,14,once,TRBV7-8,NA,TRBJ1-1
CASSLDVGLNTEAFF,TGCGCCAGCAGCTTGGATGTGGGCCTGAACACTGAAGCTTTCTTT,15,NA,TRBV5-1,NA,TRBJ1-1
CASSSGVAAQETQYF,TGTGCCAGCAGTTCGGGCGTGGCAGCCCAAGAGACCCAGTACTTC,15,NA,TRBV28,NA,TRBJ2-5
CASRPLQGSETQYF,TGCGCCAGCCGACCTTTACAGGGATCGGAGACCCAGTACTTC,14,NA,TRBV5-1,NA,TRBJ2-5
CASSQESAYRATLTDTQYF,TGTGCCAGCTCCCAAGAATCCGCATACAGGGCCACACTCACAGATACGCAGTATTTT,19,NA,TRBV18,NA,TRBJ2-3
CAISEPLPSPLHF,TGTGCCATCAGTGAGCCCCTTCCTTCACCCCTCCACTTT,13,NA,TRBV10-3,NA,TRBJ1-6
CASSPQGGETQYF,TGTGCCAGCAGCCCGCAGGGCGGGGAGACCCAGTACTTC,13,NA,TRBV11-2,NA,TRBJ2-5
CASRLTGTPSYEQYF,TGTGCCAGCAGACTTACCGGGACTCCCAGCTACGAGCAGTACTTC,15,NA,TRBV27,NA,TRBJ2-7
CASSRTGEGEKLFF,TGTGCCAGCAGCCGGACAGGGGAAGGGGAAAAACTGTTTTTT,14,NA,TRBV6-5,TRBD1,TRBJ1-4
CASSSLVGRGRGYTF,TGTGCCAGCAGCTCCTTGGTCGGTAGGGGCCGCGGCTACACCTTC,15,few,TRBV11-2,NA,TRBJ1-2
CASRQPAGRQETQYF,TGCGCCAGCAGACAACCAGCGGGGAGGCAAGAGACCCAGTACTTC,15,NA,TRBV5-1,TRBD2,TRBJ2-5
CASSLTTGNYGYTF,TGCGCCAGCAGCTTGACCACAGGGAACTATGGCTACACCTTC,14,NA,TRBV5-1,NA,TRBJ1-2